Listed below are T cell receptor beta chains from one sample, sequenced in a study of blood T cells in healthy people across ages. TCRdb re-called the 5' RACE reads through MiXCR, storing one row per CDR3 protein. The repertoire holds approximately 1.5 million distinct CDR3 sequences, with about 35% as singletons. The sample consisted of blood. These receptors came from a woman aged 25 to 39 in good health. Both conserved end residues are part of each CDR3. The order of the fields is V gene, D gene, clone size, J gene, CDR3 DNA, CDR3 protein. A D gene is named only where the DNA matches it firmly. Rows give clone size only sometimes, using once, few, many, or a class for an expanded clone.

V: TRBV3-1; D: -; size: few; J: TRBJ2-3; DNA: TGCGCCAGCAGCCAAGGATCGCGGATGGGTGATACGCAGTATTTT; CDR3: CASSQGSRMGDTQYF
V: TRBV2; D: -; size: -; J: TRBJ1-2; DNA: TGTGCCAGCAGTGAGGTCAGGTTGAGTGGCTACACCTTC; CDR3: CASSEVRLSGYTF
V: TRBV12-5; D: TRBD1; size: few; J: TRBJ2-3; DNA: TGTGCTAGTGGCATGGGACAGAAGGGCGATACGCAGTATTTT; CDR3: CASGMGQKGDTQYF
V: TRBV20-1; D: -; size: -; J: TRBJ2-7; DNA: TGCAGTGCTAGAGAGGGGGTTCGTCTAGGAATCTACGAGCAGTACTTC; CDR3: CSAREGVRLGIYEQYF
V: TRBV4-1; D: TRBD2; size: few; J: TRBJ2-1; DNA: TGCGCCAGCAACTCACTAGCGGAGGACTACAATGAGCAGTTCTTC; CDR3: CASNSLAEDYNEQFF
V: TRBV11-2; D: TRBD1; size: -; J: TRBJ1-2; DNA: TGTGCCAGCAGCCCGCGACAGGGGTCAACCCTTGTCACAGGCTATGGCTACACCTTC; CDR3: CASSPRQGSTLVTGYGYTF
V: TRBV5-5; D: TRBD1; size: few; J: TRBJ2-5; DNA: TGTGCCAGCAGCTTGCGGACAGGAGACCAAGAGACCCAGTACTTC; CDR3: CASSLRTGDQETQYF
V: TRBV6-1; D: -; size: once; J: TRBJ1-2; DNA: TGTGCCAGCAGTGAAGCGGCAGATAACTATGGCTACACCTTC; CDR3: CASSEAADNYGYTF
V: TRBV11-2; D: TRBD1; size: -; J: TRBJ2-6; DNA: TGTGCCGGCAGCATCGGGACAGTATCACATGGGGCCAACGTCCTGACTTTC; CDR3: CAGSIGTVSHGANVLTF
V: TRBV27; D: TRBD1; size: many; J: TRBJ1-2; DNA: TGTGCCAGCACCGGGACAGGGTATGGCTACACCTTC; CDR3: CASTGTGYGYTF
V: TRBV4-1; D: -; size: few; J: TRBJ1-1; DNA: TGCGCCAGCAGCCAAGTTTGGGGGGAACGGAACACTGAAGCTTTCTTT; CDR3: CASSQVWGERNTEAFF